Below, 18 T cell receptor beta chains from the same sample are listed, as sequenced in a study of blood T cell repertoires in COVID-19. Clones were read by immunoSEQ multiplex PCR, and TCRdb kept only the in-frame ones, dropping some. The sample shows about 280,000 clones, roughly 85% of them seen only once. The sequencing input was PBMCs or T cells enriched from blood (not recorded which). These receptors all stem from a woman in her forties or fifties who had recovered from COVID-19.

This clone was counted a single time. CDR3 in DNA: TGTGCCAGCCAGGGGTTGGGCGGGGAGCTGTTTTTT. Translating gives CASQGLGGELFF. V and J are TRBV2 and TRBJ2-2; TRBD1 might be the D (6 bases). The CDR3 covers 12 residues. The V end lost 8 bases, the J end lost 7 bases, and 11 bases lay between the germline ends. CDR1 is SNHLY, CDR2 FYNNEI, per germline. Looking up the rest from reference TRBV2 and TRBJ2-2 gives the full variable domain: EPEVTQTPSHQVTQMGQEVILRCVPISNHLYFYWYRQILGQKVEFLVSFYNNEISEKSEIFDDQFSVERPDGSNFTLKIRSTKLEDSAMYFCASQGLGGELFFGEGSRLTVL.

V and J are TRBV19 and TRBJ2-7, with D possibly matching TRBD1 (5 bases). V was trimmed by 1 base and J by 4 bases, leaving 11 bases between them. CDR3 length: 14 residues. The germline gives CDR1 LNHDA, CDR2 SQIVND (reference sequence). The CDR3 loop reads CASSIAWTSYEQYF. In nucleotides, the CDR3 is TGTGCCAGTAGTATAGCTTGGACAAGTTACGAGCAGTACTTC. Full variable domain (outside the CDR3, taken from reference TRBV19 and TRBJ2-7): DGGITQSPKYLFRKEGQNVTLSCEQNLNHDAMYWYRQDPGQGLRLIYYSQIVNDFQKGDIAEGYSVSREKKESFPLTVTSAQKNPTAFYLCASSIAWTSYEQYFGPGTRLTVT.

This chain connects TRBV7-9 to TRBJ1-2; no clear D. The CDR3 contains 17 residues. Germline values: CDR1 SEHNR, CDR2 FQNEAQ (reference sequence). V was pared by 5 bases and J by 2 bases, with 21 bases between. The CDR3 protein is CASSPAGVWGLNYGYTF. CDR3 DNA: TGTGCCAGCAGCCCGGCGGGTGTCTGGGGTTTGAACTATGGCTACACCTTC. Full variable domain (rest looked up from reference TRBV7-9 and TRBJ1-2): DTGVSQNPRHKITKRGQNVTFRCDPISEHNRLYWYRQTLGQGPEFLTYFQNEAQLEKSRLLSDRFSAERPKGSFSTLEIQRTEQGDSAMYLCASSPAGVWGLNYGYTFGSGTRLTVV.

This clone occurred once. V usage is TRBV7-6 and J usage is TRBJ2-2; 7 nucleotides align to TRBD2. The CDR3 contains 17 residues. V shed 1 base and J 8 bases; nucleotides not matched to a gene: 13. Per germline, CDR1 SGHVS and CDR2 FNYEAQ. This CDR3 reads CASSLESVGGPVGELFF. The CDR3 bases are TGTGCCAGCAGCTTAGAGTCCGTGGGAGGGCCGGTTGGGGAGCTGTTTTTT. The complete variable domain, with remaining parts taken from reference TRBV7-6 and TRBJ2-2, reads GAGVSQSPRYKVTKRGQDVALRCDPISGHVSLYWYRQALGQGPEFLTYFNYEAQQDKSGLPNDRFSAERPEGSISTLTIQRTEQRDSAMYRCASSLESVGGPVGELFFGEGSRLTVL.

The genes are TRBV7-2 and TRBJ1-4, with 8 bases matching TRBD1. The V segment lost 5 bases and the J segment 4 bases; nucleotides outside the gene matches: 9. The CDR3 contains 16 residues. Germline V gene lookup returns CDR1 SGHTA and CDR2 FQGNSA. The chain's CDR3 is CASSKDRVYSNEKLFF. The CDR3 DNA reads TGTGCCAGCAGCAAGGACAGGGTGTACAGTAATGAAAAACTGTTTTTT.

The rearrangement uses TRBV7-2 and TRBJ1-5; D remains unclear. V gave up 5 bases and J gave up 3 bases, with 14 bases separating them. The CDR3 loop spans 15 amino acids. Germline V gene lookup returns CDR1 SGHTA and CDR2 FQGNSA. The CDR3 region is CASSPGGGLNQPQHF. In DNA, the CDR3 is TGTGCCAGCAGCCCAGGAGGAGGGCTCAATCAGCCCCAGCATTTT.

The V gene is TRBV6-5, the J gene TRBJ2-7; no clear D gene. Between the trimmed V and J ends, which lost 4 bases and 5 bases, there was a span of 15 bases. The CDR3 has 14 residues. CDR1 and CDR2 from the germline V gene are MNHEY and SVGAGI. This CDR3 is CASSLRPTADEQYF. CDR3 coding DNA: TGTGCCAGCAGTTTAAGACCAACAGCCGACGAGCAGTACTTC.

This sequence joins TRBV3-1 (or the pseudogene TRBV3-2) and TRBJ2-2; TRBD2 agrees at 9 bases. CDR3 length: 16 amino acids. Germline V gene data show CDR1 as LGHDT and CDR2 as YNNKEL (reference sequence). The trim removed 4 bases at V and 1 base at J, leaving 4 bases unmatched. Here the CDR3 DNA reads TGTGCCAGCAGCCGGGGAGCGGGGGGGAACACCGGGGAGCTGTTTTTT. Translated, it gives CASSRGAGGNTGELFF.

This CDR3 reads CASRNTGGPRDEQYF. The CDR3 nucleotides read TGTGCCAGCAGGAATACGGGGGGCCCTCGGGACGAGCAGTACTTC. The chain joins TRBV7-3 to TRBJ2-7, with a weak D call TRBD2 (7 bases). The V gene's germline CDR1 is SGHTA and CDR2 FQGTGA. V was pared by 6 bases and J by 5 bases, with 20 bases between. The CDR3 extends over 15 amino acids.

V is TRBV12-3 or TRBV12-4 and J is TRBJ2-7; D may be TRBD2 (6 bases). V lost 9 bases and J 0 bases, leaving 12 bases between the germline ends. This CDR3 spans 13 amino acids. The CDR3: CASSGRSSYEQYF. The CDR3, as DNA: TGTGCCAGTAGCGGAAGGAGCTCCTACGAGCAGTACTTC.

CDR3: CASSASGQDNQPQHF. CDR3 DNA sequence: TGTGCCAGCAGCGCTAGCGGCCAGGACAATCAGCCCCAGCATTTT. The V and J genes are TRBV7-9 and TRBJ1-5; no clear D gene. The length of the CDR3 is 15 residues. V lost 5 bases and J lost 3, with 14 bases in between. Germline values: CDR1 SEHNR, CDR2 FQNEAQ (reference sequence).

The chain combines TRBV15 with TRBJ2-7; 8 bases line up with TRBD1. This CDR3 spans 16 amino acids. The V gene end was trimmed by 0 bases and the J gene end by 0 bases; junction bases not matched to a gene: 4. Germline V gives CDR1 LNHNV, CDR2 YYDKDF (reference sequence). CDR3 sequence (DNA): TGTGCCACCAGCAGAGAATACGGGACAGGCTCCTACGAGCAGTACTTC. Translating gives CATSREYGTGSYEQYF.

CDR3 bases: TGTGCCAGCAGCTTATCTGGGACTAGCGGAGATACGCAGTATTTT. It is translated as CASSLSGTSGDTQYF. The V gene is TRBV7-6, the J gene TRBJ2-3, with TRBD2 identical over 11 bases. Germline values: CDR1 SGHVS, CDR2 FNYEAQ. The CDR3 spans 15 residues. J lost 5 bases, V lost 2 bases, and 3 bases had no gene match. Based on the CDR3 plus reference TRBV7-6 and TRBJ2-3, the full variable domain is GAGVSQSPRYKVTKRGQDVALRCDPISGHVSLYWYRQALGQGPEFLTYFNYEAQQDKSGLPNDRFSAERPEGSISTLTIQRTEQRDSAMYRCASSLSGTSGDTQYFGPGTRLTVL.

V usage is TRBV5-5 and J usage is TRBJ2-2, with D perhaps matching TRBD2 (5 bases). Looked up from germline, CDR1 is SGHKS and CDR2 is YYEKEE (reference sequence). Trimming took off 2 bases at V and 0 bases at J, with 11 bases between the two ends. The CDR3 runs 16 residues. The CDR3 region is CASSFEGGANTGELFF. The CDR3 DNA reads TGTGCCAGCAGCTTTGAGGGCGGCGCGAACACCGGGGAGCTGTTTTTT.

The rearrangement joins TRBV2 to TRBJ1-1; 7 bases align to TRBD1. V was pared by 2 bases and J by 3 bases, with 6 bases of the junction left unmatched. Germline V gene lookup returns CDR1 SNHLY and CDR2 FYNNEI. There are 15 residues in the CDR3. The CDR3, as DNA: TGTGCCAGCAGTGAATATAGGACAGGTTACACTGAAGCTTTCTTT. Protein product: CASSEYRTGYTEAFF.

The chain uses TRBV18 and TRBJ2-1; D is perhaps TRBD1 (6 bases). The CDR3 is made up of 15 amino acids. Germline CDR1 KGHSH, CDR2 LQKENI. Trimming left V 5 bases short and J 1 base short, with 12 bases between. Here the CDR3 DNA reads TGTGCCAGCTCATGGGACACCCTATCCTACAATGAGCAGTTCTTC. Protein sequence: CASSWDTLSYNEQFF.

This clone is a singleton in its sample. J is TRBJ2-7 and V is TRBV11-2, with 7 nucleotides matching TRBD2. The CDR3 loop spans 15 amino acids. The J segment lost 0 bases and the V segment lost 4 bases, leaving 6 bases of the junction unmatched. Germline-derived CDR1 and CDR2 are SGHAT and FQNNGV. The chain's CDR3 is CASSSWEGTSYEQYF. CDR3 nucleotides: TGTGCCAGCAGCTCTTGGGAGGGGACCTCCTACGAGCAGTACTTC.

This clone appeared once. V is TRBV19 and J is TRBJ2-7; 7 positions agree with TRBD1. Germline V gene sequence: CDR1 LNHDA, CDR2 SQIVND (reference sequence). V was pared by 5 bases and J by 0 bases, with 10 bases of the junction left unmatched. The CDR3 contains 16 residues. The CDR3 here is CASSPAPGGGSYEQYF. The CDR3 coding sequence is TGTGCCAGTAGTCCCGCCCCAGGGGGTGGCTCCTACGAGCAGTACTTC.